The 16 T cell receptor beta chains listed next were all sequenced from one sample in a study of cytomegalovirus exposure and HLA in healthy donors. The PCR ran on 60 Vbeta and 13 Jbeta primers. Clones were read by immunoSEQ multiplex PCR, and TCRdb kept only the in-frame ones, dropping some. The table shows approximately 30,000 clones, with about three fifths occurring only once. The sample comprised PBMCs. These receptors were taken from a man aged 45-60 years in good health and CMV-seropositive.

V and J are TRBV13 and TRBJ2-5; 7 bases agree with TRBD2. The CDR3 runs 15 residues. Unmatched junction bases numbered 11, after V lost 5 bases and J lost 5 bases. Germline CDR1 is PRHDT and CDR2 is FYEKMQ (reference sequence). DNA of the CDR3: TGTGCCAGCAGCCTACGGAGTAGCGGGTTGGAGACCCAGTACTTC. Amino acids: CASSLRSSGLETQYF.

The chain is built from TRBV6-5 and TRBJ2-5; TRBD2 matches at 13 bases. CDR1 and CDR2 (germline): MNHEY, SVGAGI. The V gene end was trimmed by 6 bases and the J gene end by 4 bases; junction bases not matched to a gene: 2. CDR3 length: 14 amino acids. CDR3 DNA sequence: TGTGCCAGCAGCCGACTAGCGGGAGGAGAGACCCAGTACTTC. This encodes CASSRLAGGETQYF.

V and J are TRBV28 and TRBJ2-7, with 9 nucleotides matching TRBD2. V lost 8 bases and J lost 7; bases outside the gene matches: 18. The germline gives CDR1 MDHEN, CDR2 SYDVKM. This CDR3 is 16 amino acids long. The CDR3 region is CASGLAGIGPTREQYF. Here the CDR3 DNA reads TGTGCCAGCGGGCTAGCGGGAATCGGTCCTACGAGGGAGCAGTACTTC.

This chain joins TRBV4-2 and TRBJ1-2; D remains unclear. The CDR3 extends over 15 amino acids. The V end lost 4 bases, the J end lost 4 bases, and 16 bases lay between the germline ends. From germline, CDR1 is LGHNA and CDR2 YNFKEQ. The CDR3 nucleotides are TGTGCCAGCAGCCCTAGTTCGGAGGATTTCTATGGCTACACCTTC. Translated: CASSPSSEDFYGYTF.

The chain combines TRBV27 with TRBJ2-1, with D uncertain. Germline lookup yields CDR1 MNHEY and CDR2 SMNVEV (reference sequence). The CDR3 runs to 11 residues. The V gene lost 8 bases and the J gene lost 4 bases, with 6 bases spanning the gap. DNA for the CDR3: TGTGCCAGCGGCAGTTACAATGAGCAGTTCTTC. Translating it yields CASGSYNEQFF.

This chain joins TRBV19 and TRBJ2-7; 7 bases map to TRBD1. V lost 8 bases to trimming and J lost 2 bases; unmatched junction nucleotides: 6. CDR3 length: 13 amino acids. Germline CDR1 reads LNHDA; CDR2 reads SQIVND (reference sequence). CDR3: CASSDRVAYEQYF. DNA for the CDR3: TGTGCCAGTTCAGACAGGGTGGCCTACGAGCAGTACTTC.

The sample holds one count of this clone. The chain recombines TRBV29-1 with TRBJ1-2, with TRBD1 matching over 7 bases. Germline V gene lookup returns CDR1 SQVTM and CDR2 ANQGSEA. The CDR3 consists of 13 residues. Trimming took 6 bases from V and 4 from J; bases not matched to a gene: 8. The CDR3 nucleotides read TGCAGCGTATCGACAGGGACTGGCTATGGCTACACCTTC. Translating it yields CSVSTGTGYGYTF.

This sequence joins TRBV30 and TRBJ1-1; D ambiguous. Trimming stripped 4 bases from V and 0 bases from J, with 6 bases between. Germline V CDR1 and CDR2: GTSNPN, SVGIG (reference sequence). The CDR3 length is 12 residues. CDR3 region: CAWIQMNTEAFF. CDR3 DNA: TGTGCCTGGATCCAGATGAACACTGAAGCTTTCTTT.

The V call is TRBV28, the J call TRBJ1-2; 9 nucleotides agree with TRBD1. The CDR3 spans 14 residues. The germline V gene has CDR1 MDHEN and CDR2 SYDVKM. The V gene end was trimmed by 2 bases and the J gene end by 7 bases; junction bases not matched to a gene: 5. The CDR3 here is CASSLRATGGGYTF. The CDR3 nucleotides read TGTGCCAGCAGTTTACGGGCGACAGGGGGTGGCTACACCTTC.

The J gene is TRBJ1-5, the V gene TRBV6-6; unclear D gene. The germline gives CDR1 MNHNY, CDR2 SVGAGI (reference sequence). V shed 2 bases and J shed 4 bases, with 6 bases lying between them. The length of the CDR3 is 13 residues. CDR3 in amino acids: CASSYGGNQPQHF. Written as DNA, the CDR3 is TGTGCCAGCAGTTACGGAGGGAATCAGCCCCAGCATTTT.

The chain couples TRBV10-3 to TRBJ1-6, with TRBD1 matching 9 bases. CDR3 length: 14 amino acids. The junction had 6 bases not matched to a gene; V was cut back by 5 bases and J by 10 bases. Germline CDR1 is ENHRY and CDR2 is SYGVKD. CDR3 nucleotides: TGTGCCATCAGTCCGGGACAGGGCGGGTCACCCCTCCACTTT. This codes for CAISPGQGGSPLHF.

J is TRBJ1-3 and V is TRBV30; TRBD1 might be the D (5 bases). The CDR3 length is 14 residues. Trimming stripped 2 bases from V and 4 bases from J, with 12 bases between. Germline CDR1 GTSNPN, CDR2 SVGIG (reference sequence). The CDR3 protein is CAWSPTVEGNTIYF. The CDR3 DNA follows: TGTGCCTGGAGTCCGACAGTTGAGGGAAACACCATATATTTT. Full variable domain (remainder filled in from reference TRBV30 and TRBJ1-3): SQTIHQWPATLVQPVGSPLSLECTVEGTSNPNLYWYRQAAGRGLQLLFYSVGIGQISSEVPQNLSASRPQDRQFILSSKKLLLSDSGFYLCAWSPTVEGNTIYFGEGSWLTVV.

The chain recombines TRBV5-6 with TRBJ2-7; the D is unclear. The CDR3 extends over 15 amino acids. Trimming removed 1 base at V and 0 bases at J, with 11 bases between. Per germline, CDR1 SGHDT and CDR2 YYEEEE. CDR3 nucleotides: TGTGCCAGCAGCTTGTACAGATTGAGCTCCTACGAGCAGTACTTC. This translates into CASSLYRLSSYEQYF.

V and J are TRBV5-1 and TRBJ1-5; D not certain. CDR1 and CDR2 from the germline V gene are SGHRS and YFSETQ. The CDR3 loop spans 15 amino acids. V lost 3 bases and J 1 base, leaving 11 bases between the germline ends. The CDR3 bases are TGCGCCAGCAGCTACACCGCCGGGAGCAATCAGCCCCAGCATTTT. This gives the protein CASSYTAGSNQPQHF.

This chain joins TRBV27 and TRBJ1-1, with D possibly being TRBD1 (6 bases). The CDR3 covers 12 residues. V was trimmed by 6 bases and J by 10 bases, leaving 15 bases between them. Germline V lookup: CDR1 MNHEY, CDR2 SMNVEV (reference sequence). The CDR3 coding sequence is TGTGCCAGCAGCCTAGGGGGGGGTAGAGCTTTCTTT. Encoded protein: CASSLGGGRAFF.

Points on this clone: This sample includes further DNA sequences coding for the same CDR3. V and J are TRBV10-3 and TRBJ2-3; 9 positions match TRBD1. In germline, CDR1 is ENHRY, CDR2 SYGVKD. The CDR3 length is 14 residues. V trimming: 6 bases; J trimming: 2 bases; junction bases outside the gene matches: 3. DNA for the CDR3: TGTGCCATCAGCGGGACAGGGACCACAGATACGCAGTATTTT. It is translated as CAISGTGTTDTQYF.